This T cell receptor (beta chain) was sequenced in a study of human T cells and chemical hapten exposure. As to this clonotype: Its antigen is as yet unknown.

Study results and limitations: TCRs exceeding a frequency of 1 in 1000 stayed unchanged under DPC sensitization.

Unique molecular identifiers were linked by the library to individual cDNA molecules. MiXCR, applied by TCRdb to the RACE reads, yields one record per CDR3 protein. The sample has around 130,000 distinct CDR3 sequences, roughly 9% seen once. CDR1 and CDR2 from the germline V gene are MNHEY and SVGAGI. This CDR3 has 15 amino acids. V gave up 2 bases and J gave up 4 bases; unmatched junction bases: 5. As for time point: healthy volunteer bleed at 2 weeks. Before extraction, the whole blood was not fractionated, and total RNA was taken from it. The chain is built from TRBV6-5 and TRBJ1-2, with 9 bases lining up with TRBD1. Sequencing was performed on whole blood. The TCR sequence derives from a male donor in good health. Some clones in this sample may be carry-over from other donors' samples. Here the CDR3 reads CASSYRGQGSYGYTF. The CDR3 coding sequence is TGTGCCAGCAGTTACCGGGGACAGGGTAGCTATGGCTACACCTTC.